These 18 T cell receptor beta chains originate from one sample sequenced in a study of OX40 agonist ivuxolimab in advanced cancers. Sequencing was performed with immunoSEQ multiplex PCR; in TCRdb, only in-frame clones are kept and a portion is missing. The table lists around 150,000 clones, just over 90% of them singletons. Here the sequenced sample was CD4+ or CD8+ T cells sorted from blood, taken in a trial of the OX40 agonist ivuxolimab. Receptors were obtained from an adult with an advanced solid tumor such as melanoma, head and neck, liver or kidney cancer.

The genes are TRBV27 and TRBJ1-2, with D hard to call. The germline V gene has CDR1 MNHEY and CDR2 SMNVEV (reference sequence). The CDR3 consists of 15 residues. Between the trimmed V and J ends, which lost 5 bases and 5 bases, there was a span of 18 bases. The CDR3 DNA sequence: TGTGCCAGCAGTACCCGACCTAACGCACTTTATGGCTACACCTTC. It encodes CASSTRPNALYGYTF.

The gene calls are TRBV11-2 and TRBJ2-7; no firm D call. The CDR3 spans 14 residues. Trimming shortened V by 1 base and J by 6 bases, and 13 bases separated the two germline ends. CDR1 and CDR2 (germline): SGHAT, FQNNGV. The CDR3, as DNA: TGTGCCAGCAGCTTAGGCCAGATTCACAGCGAGCAGTACTTC. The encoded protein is CASSLGQIHSEQYF.

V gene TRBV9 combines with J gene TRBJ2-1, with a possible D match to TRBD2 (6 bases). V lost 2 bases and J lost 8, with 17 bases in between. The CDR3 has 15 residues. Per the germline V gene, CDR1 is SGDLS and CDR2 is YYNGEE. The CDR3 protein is CASSVWGDARDEQFF. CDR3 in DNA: TGTGCCAGCAGCGTCTGGGGGGACGCGAGGGATGAGCAGTTCTTC.

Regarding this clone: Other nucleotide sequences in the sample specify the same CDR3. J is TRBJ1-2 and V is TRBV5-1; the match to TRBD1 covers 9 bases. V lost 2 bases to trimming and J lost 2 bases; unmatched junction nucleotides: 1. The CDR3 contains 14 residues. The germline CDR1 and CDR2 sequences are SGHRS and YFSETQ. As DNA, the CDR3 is TGCGCCAGCAGCTTAGGGACAGGGAACTATGGCTACACCTTC. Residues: CASSLGTGNYGYTF.

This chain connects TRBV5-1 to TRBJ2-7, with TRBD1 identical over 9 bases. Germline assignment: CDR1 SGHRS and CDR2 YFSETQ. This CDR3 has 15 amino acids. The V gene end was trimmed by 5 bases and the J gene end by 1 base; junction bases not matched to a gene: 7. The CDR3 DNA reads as TGCGCCAGCAGTAGGCCGGGACAGGGATCCTACGAGCAGTACTTC. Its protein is CASSRPGQGSYEQYF.

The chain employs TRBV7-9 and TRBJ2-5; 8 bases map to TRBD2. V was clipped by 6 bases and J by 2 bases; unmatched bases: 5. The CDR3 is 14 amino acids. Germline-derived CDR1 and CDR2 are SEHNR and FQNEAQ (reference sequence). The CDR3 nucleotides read TGTGCCAGCAGGGCTAGCGGGCGTCAAGAGACCCAGTACTTC. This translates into CASRASGRQETQYF.

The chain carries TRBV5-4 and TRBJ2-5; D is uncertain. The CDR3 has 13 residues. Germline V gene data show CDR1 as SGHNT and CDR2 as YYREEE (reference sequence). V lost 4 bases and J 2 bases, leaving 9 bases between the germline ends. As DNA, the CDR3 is TGTGCCAGCAGCGCAATTGGGCAAGAGACCCAGTACTTC. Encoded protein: CASSAIGQETQYF. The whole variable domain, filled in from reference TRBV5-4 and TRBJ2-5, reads ETGVTQSPTHLIKTRGQQVTLRCSSQSGHNTVSWYQQALGQGPQFIFQYYREEENGRGNFPPRFSGLQFPNYSSELNVNALELDDSALYLCASSAIGQETQYFGPGTRLLVL.

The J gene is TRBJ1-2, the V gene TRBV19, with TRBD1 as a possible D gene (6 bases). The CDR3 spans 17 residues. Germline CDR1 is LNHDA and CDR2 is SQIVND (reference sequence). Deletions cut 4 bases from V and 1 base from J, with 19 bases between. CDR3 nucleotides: TGTGCCAGTAGTAGTATCCCTCAGGGGATTCTTAACTATGGCTACACCTTC. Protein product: CASSSIPQGILNYGYTF.

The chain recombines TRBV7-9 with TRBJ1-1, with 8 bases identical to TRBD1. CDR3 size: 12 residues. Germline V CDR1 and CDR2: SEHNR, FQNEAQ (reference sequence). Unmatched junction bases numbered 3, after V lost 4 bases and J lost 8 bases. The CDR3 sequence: CASSYDRGEAFF. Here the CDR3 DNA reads TGTGCCAGCAGCTACGACAGGGGCGAAGCTTTCTTT.

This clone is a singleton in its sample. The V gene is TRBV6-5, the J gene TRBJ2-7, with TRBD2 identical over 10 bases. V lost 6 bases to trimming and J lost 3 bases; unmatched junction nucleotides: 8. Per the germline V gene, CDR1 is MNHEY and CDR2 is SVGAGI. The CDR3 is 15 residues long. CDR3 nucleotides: TGTGCCAGCAGATCAGCTAGCGGGAGTGGCTACGAGCAGTACTTC. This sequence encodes CASRSASGSGYEQYF.

The CDR3, as DNA: TGCGCCAGCAGCTTGGCCGAGGGGGCCTATGGCTACACCTTC. As protein: CASSLAEGAYGYTF. The chain employs TRBV5-1 and TRBJ1-2, with TRBD1 matching over 7 bases. V was pared by 0 bases and J by 4 bases, with 3 bases of the junction left unmatched. Germline CDR1 reads SGHRS; CDR2 reads YFSETQ. The CDR3 runs 14 residues.

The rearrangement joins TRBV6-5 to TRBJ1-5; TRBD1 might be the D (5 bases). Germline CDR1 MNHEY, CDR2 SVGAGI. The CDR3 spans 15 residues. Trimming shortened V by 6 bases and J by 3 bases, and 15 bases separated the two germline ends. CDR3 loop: CASSAPGGYNQPQHF. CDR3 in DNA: TGTGCCAGCAGCGCCCCGGGGGGATACAATCAGCCCCAGCATTTT.

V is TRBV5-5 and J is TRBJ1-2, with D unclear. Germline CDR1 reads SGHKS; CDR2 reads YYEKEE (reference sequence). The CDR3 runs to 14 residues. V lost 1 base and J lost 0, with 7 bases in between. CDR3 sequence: CASSLPGANYGYTF. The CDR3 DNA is TGTGCCAGCAGCTTGCCAGGCGCTAACTATGGCTACACCTTC.

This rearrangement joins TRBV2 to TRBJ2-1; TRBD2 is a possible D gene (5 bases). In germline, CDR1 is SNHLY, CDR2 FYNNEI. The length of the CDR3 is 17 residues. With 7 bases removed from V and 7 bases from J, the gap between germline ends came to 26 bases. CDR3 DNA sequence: TGTGCCAGCATACTTCTGGCTAGCCGGGATGTAAGGAATGAGCAGTTCTTC. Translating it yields CASILLASRDVRNEQFF.

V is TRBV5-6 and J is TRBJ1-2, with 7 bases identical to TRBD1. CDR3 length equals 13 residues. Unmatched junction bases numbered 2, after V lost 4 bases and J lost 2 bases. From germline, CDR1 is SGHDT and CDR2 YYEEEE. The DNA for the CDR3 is TGTGCCAGCAGCCCGGGACAGAACTATGGCTACACCTTC. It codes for CASSPGQNYGYTF.

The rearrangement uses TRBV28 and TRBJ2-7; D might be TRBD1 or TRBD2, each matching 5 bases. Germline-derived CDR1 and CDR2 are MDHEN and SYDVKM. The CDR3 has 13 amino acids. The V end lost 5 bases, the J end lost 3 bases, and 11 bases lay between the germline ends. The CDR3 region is CASSGTGFYEQYF. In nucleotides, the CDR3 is TGTGCCAGCAGTGGGACGGGATTCTACGAGCAGTACTTC.

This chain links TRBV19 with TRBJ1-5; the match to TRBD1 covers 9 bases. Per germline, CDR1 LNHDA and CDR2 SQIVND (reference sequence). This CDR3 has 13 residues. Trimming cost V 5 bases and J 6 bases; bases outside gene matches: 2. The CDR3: CASSGQGFQPQHF. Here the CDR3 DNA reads TGTGCCAGTAGTGGACAGGGGTTTCAGCCCCAGCATTTT.

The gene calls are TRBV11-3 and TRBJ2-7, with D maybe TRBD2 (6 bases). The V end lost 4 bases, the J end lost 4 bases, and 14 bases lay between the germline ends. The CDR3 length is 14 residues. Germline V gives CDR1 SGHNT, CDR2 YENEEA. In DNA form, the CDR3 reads TGTGCCAGCAGCTCCCGGGACTCGGTTTACGAGCAGTACTTC. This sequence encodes CASSSRDSVYEQYF.